This T cell receptor beta chain was captured in a study of T cells after yellow fever vaccination. Overall study: Researchers used SMART-Seq v4 Ultra Low Input to prepare fractions that had low cell numbers.

Overall study results and limits: At 95% to 96% for CD4 and almost 90% for CD8, most primary-vaccination clones showed up again after the booster. Contaminating bulk clonotypes could be abundant in FACS-sorted repertoires.

From the 5' RACE reads, TCRdb called clonotypes with MiXCR, one entry per CDR3 protein. Among approximately 140,000 distinct CDR3 sequences, approximately 7.7% were seen once, and the ten largest hold roughly 0.76%. Comment on this clonotype: What it binds is unknown.

This TCR derives from a man younger than 40 who received the YFV17D yellow fever vaccine. Sequenced here: CD4+ T cells sorted from PBMCs, sampled 5 days after the yellow fever booster vaccination.

CDR3 sequence: CAWSRSPSKGFNPSYNEQFF. Here the CDR3 DNA reads TGTGCCTGGAGTAGGAGTCCCTCAAAAGGATTCAACCCCTCCTACAATGAGCAGTTCTTC. The J gene is TRBJ2-1, the V gene TRBV30; D ambiguous. CDR3 size: 20 residues. Trimming pared 2 bases from V and 0 bases from J, leaving 26 bases between. Germline-derived CDR1 and CDR2 are GTSNPN and SVGIG (reference sequence). Full variable domain (rest looked up from reference TRBV30 and TRBJ2-1): SQTIHQWPATLVQPVGSPLSLECTVEGTSNPNLYWYRQAAGRGLQLLFYSVGIGQISSEVPQNLSASRPQDRQFILSSKKLLLSDSGFYLCAWSRSPSKGFNPSYNEQFFGPGTRLTVL.